The sequence of this T cell receptor (beta chain) was determined in a study of cytomegalovirus exposure and HLA in healthy donors. The PCR made use of 60 Vbeta and 13 Jbeta primers. The method was immunoSEQ multiplex PCR; TCRdb's version includes in-frame clones alone and lacks a portion of them. The sample has over 150,000 clones; 65% to 90% are singletons. The source material was PBMCs. The clonotype comes from a male donor in good health and CMV-seronegative.

CDR3 bases: TGTGCCAGCAAAAGTGGAGACAGTAAATACGAGCAGTACTTC. Protein sequence: CASKSGDSKYEQYF. The chain couples TRBV27 to TRBJ2-7; D perhaps matches TRBD1 (5 bases). The CDR3 length is 14 residues. Trimming stripped 7 bases from V and 4 bases from J, with 17 bases between. CDR1 and CDR2 from the germline V gene are MNHEY and SMNVEV (reference sequence).